This T cell receptor (beta chain) was recorded in a study of vaccination effects on CD4 cells after COVID-19. The repertoire was sequenced with immunoSEQ multiplex PCR; TCRdb's copy has only in-frame clones and lacks some. The profile covers roughly 50,000 clones, with roughly 76% appearing a single time and 2% to 2.5% taken by the ten largest. Before sequencing took place, the ViraFEST assay used viral peptide pools to expand antigen-specific CD4+ T cells. The authors isolated CD4+ T cells after around 10 days of culture. Recipients of the vaccine had no prior SARS-CoV-2 infection and negative nucleocapsid antibodies. Every well housed more than 1.5 million PBMC, which grew in culture alongside around 10 IU/ml IL-2 and approximately 10 ug/ml peptides. To note about this clone: Its cognate antigen is unknown.

V lost 2 bases to trimming and J lost 8 bases, with 12 bases between them. In germline, CDR1 is KGHSH, CDR2 LQKENI. The CDR3 totals 14 residues. The sequence derives from a human donor who received a COVID-19 vaccine. Sequences were derived from CD4+ T cells from PBMCs cultured with HCoV-229E spike peptides, sampled before COVID-19 vaccination. The chain joins TRBV18 to TRBJ1-4; D call uncertain. The CDR3 DNA reads TGTGCCAGCTCACCAGCAGGTGGAGGAGAAAAACTGTTTTTT. The encoded protein is CASSPAGGGEKLFF.